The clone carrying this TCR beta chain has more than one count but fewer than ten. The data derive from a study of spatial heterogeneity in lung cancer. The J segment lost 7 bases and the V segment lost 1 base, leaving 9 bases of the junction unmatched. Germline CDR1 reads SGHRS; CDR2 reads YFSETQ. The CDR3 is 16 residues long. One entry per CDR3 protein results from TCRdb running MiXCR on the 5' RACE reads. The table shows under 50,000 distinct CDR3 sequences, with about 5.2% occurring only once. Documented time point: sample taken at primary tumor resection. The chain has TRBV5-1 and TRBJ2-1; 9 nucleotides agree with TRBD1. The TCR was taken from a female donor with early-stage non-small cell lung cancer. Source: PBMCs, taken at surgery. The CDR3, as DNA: TGCGCCAGCAGCTTGTCGGACAGGGGAATTTGGAATGAGCAGTTCTTC. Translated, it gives CASSLSDRGIWNEQFF.